These 26 T cell receptor beta chains were all obtained from the same sample, sequenced in a study of T cell repertoires in ileal Crohn's disease. Repertoires were generated with immunoSEQ multiplex PCR, while TCRdb's copy carries only in-frame clones and drops some. The top ten clones hold 5.5% to 7.5% of a sample with more than 4,500 clones, 80% to 85% of them seen once. The sequencing input was ileal tissue. All receptors derive from an adult with Crohn's disease.

The chain employs TRBV4-3 and TRBJ1-1; D not certain. Trimming cost V 0 bases and J 4 bases, with 9 bases left between them. CDR3 length: 14 residues. The germline CDR1 and CDR2 sequences are LGHNA and YSLEER. The CDR3 nucleotides are TGCGCCAGCAGCCAAGACCCCTTACTCACTGAAGCTTTCTTT. Its translation: CASSQDPLLTEAFF.

The V and J genes are TRBV30 and TRBJ2-3; TRBD2 matches at 9 bases. Germline CDR1 reads GTSNPN; CDR2 reads SVGIG (reference sequence). This CDR3 has 15 residues. Losses at the gene ends were 4 bases for V and 2 bases for J; bases not matched to a gene: 7. CDR3 DNA sequence: TGTGCCTGGACCACGCCTAGCGGGGACACAGATACGCAGTATTTT. Encoded protein: CAWTTPSGDTDTQYF.

The gene calls are TRBV30 and TRBJ1-3, with D tentatively TRBD1 (6 bases). There are 14 residues in the CDR3. The germline CDR1 and CDR2 sequences are GTSNPN and SVGIG (reference sequence). The V end was cut by 5 bases, the J end by 1 base, with 12 bases between. CDR3 residues: CAWGPGQSGNTIYF. CDR3 DNA sequence: TGTGCCTGGGGGCCAGGACAGTCTGGAAACACCATATATTTT.

V gene TRBV7-9 combines with J gene TRBJ2-2; 8 bases map to TRBD1. The CDR3 length is 18 residues. Trimming cost V 5 bases and J 0 bases; bases outside gene matches: 11. The germline gives CDR1 SEHNR, CDR2 FQNEAQ (reference sequence). The CDR3 spells CASSGPVTGVTNTGELFF. The CDR3 DNA follows: TGTGCCAGCAGCGGACCCGTGACAGGGGTAACGAACACCGGGGAGCTGTTTTTT.

This chain links TRBV7-2 with TRBJ2-7; 9 bases are shared with TRBD2. CDR3 size: 15 residues. The junction had 5 bases not matched to a gene; V was cut back by 1 base and J by 4 bases. CDR1 is SGHTA, CDR2 FQGNSA, per germline. The CDR3, as DNA: TGTGCCAGCAGCTTAGTCCCTAGCGGGGATTACGAGCAGTACTTC. It is translated as CASSLVPSGDYEQYF.

The rearrangement joins TRBV21-1 to TRBJ2-7; the table's D call of TRBD2 was not tested on the DNA. TRBV21-1 corresponds to a pseudogene. This CDR3 region has 12 residues. The CDR3 sequence is CASSKARGEQYF. The CDR3 nucleotides are TGTGCCAGCAGCAAAGCCCGGGGCGAGCAGTACTTC.

V gene TRBV18 combines with J gene TRBJ2-1; 11 nucleotides align to TRBD2. Trimming removed 3 bases from V and 13 bases from J; junction bases left unmatched: 11. Germline CDR1 KGHSH, CDR2 LQKENI. This CDR3 is built from 15 residues. CDR3 protein: CASSPDSGGAFSQFF. The CDR3 nucleotides are TGTGCCAGCTCACCGGATAGCGGGGGGGCCTTTAGCCAGTTCTTC. Drawing the rest from reference TRBV18 and TRBJ2-1, the complete variable domain is NAGVMQNPRHLVRRRGQEARLRCSPMKGHSHVYWYRQLPEEGLKFMVYLQKENIIDESGMPKERFSAEFPKEGPSILRIQQVVRGDSAAYFCASSPDSGGAFSQFFGPGTRLTVL.

This rearrangement joins TRBV5-1 to TRBJ1-1, with TRBD1 identical over 9 bases. The CDR3 is 17 residues long. CDR1 is SGHRS and CDR2 is YFSETQ in the germline V gene. With 4 bases clipped from V and 5 bases from J, the junction kept 15 bases outside the gene matches. Here the CDR3 reads CASSVQGTGSVRTEAFF. CDR3 sequence (DNA): TGCGCCAGCAGCGTACAAGGGACAGGGTCTGTAAGGACTGAAGCTTTCTTT.

The chain combines TRBV28 with TRBJ1-2; 7 bases are a match to TRBD1. The CDR3 contains 14 residues. Germline CDR1 MDHEN, CDR2 SYDVKM. V shed 2 bases and J 4 bases; nucleotides not matched to a gene: 4. The CDR3 loop reads CASSLGGQTYGYTF. CDR3 in DNA: TGTGCCAGCAGTTTAGGGGGACAGACCTATGGCTACACCTTC.

V usage is TRBV5-4 and J usage is TRBJ2-3; D possibly corresponds to TRBD1 (6 bases). Trimming pared 3 bases from V and 2 bases from J, leaving 16 bases between. The germline gives CDR1 SGHNT, CDR2 YYREEE (reference sequence). This CDR3 is built from 16 residues. The CDR3 region is CASSSGQRRDTDTQYF. The CDR3 region has the DNA TGTGCCAGCAGCTCAGGACAGAGAAGGGACACAGATACGCAGTATTTT.

DNA of the CDR3: TGTGCCAGTAGTTTACAGGCCTGGGACACTGAAGCTTTCTTT. As protein: CASSLQAWDTEAFF. The V and J genes are TRBV19 and TRBJ1-1; tentative D call: TRBD1 (5 bases). V lost 5 bases, J lost 3 bases, and 13 bases lay in between. This CDR3 region has 14 residues. Germline V gene lookup returns CDR1 LNHDA and CDR2 SQIVND (reference sequence).

The rearrangement joins TRBV5-5 to TRBJ2-7, with D possibly being TRBD2 (5 bases). The V and J ends lost 7 bases and 7 bases respectively, with 27 bases between them. Germline V gene sequence: CDR1 SGHKS, CDR2 YYEKEE (reference sequence). The CDR3 is 16 amino acids. CDR3 in amino acids: CASGTIQRHRPQEQYF. The CDR3 DNA follows: TGTGCCAGCGGTACTATTCAGCGGCACCGACCCCAAGAGCAGTACTTC. The full variable domain, in which reference TRBV5-5 and TRBJ2-7 provide the parts outside the CDR3, is DAGVTQSPTHLIKTRGQQVTLRCSPISGHKSVSWYQQVLGQGPQFIFQYYEKEERGRGNFPDRFSARQFPNYSSELNVNALLLGDSALYLCASGTIQRHRPQEQYFGPGTRLTVT.

The gene calls are TRBV18 and TRBJ1-2; TRBD1 matches at 7 bases. CDR1 and CDR2 (germline): KGHSH, LQKENI. The CDR3 is 15 residues long. J lost 2 bases, V lost 3 bases, and 6 bases had no gene match. The CDR3, as DNA: TGTGCCAGCTCACCCACAGGACAGGTCAACTATGGCTACACCTTC. Encoded protein: CASSPTGQVNYGYTF.

The chain joins TRBV5-6 to TRBJ1-6; no clear D gene. CDR1 and CDR2 from the germline V gene are SGHDT and YYEEEE. V was shortened by 3 bases and J by 10 bases, with 20 bases between the two germline ends. The CDR3 spans 16 residues. In DNA form, the CDR3 reads TGTGCCAGCAGCTCTTCTCATGTCCGCGGCGGGTCACCCCTCCACTTT. Protein: CASSSSHVRGGSPLHF.

This chain connects TRBV5-1 to TRBJ2-1, with D uncertain. With 1 base removed from V and 0 bases from J, the gap between germline ends came to 11 bases. Per germline, CDR1 SGHRS and CDR2 YFSETQ. There are 16 residues in the CDR3. Written as DNA, the CDR3 is TGCGCCAGCAGCTTGATACCTACCTTCTCCTACAATGAGCAGTTCTTC. Translating gives CASSLIPTFSYNEQFF.

The rearrangement joins TRBV30 to TRBJ2-3, with 10 nucleotides matching TRBD2. The V gene end was trimmed by 0 bases and the J gene end by 8 bases; junction bases not matched to a gene: 5. Per the germline V gene, CDR1 is GTSNPN and CDR2 is SVGIG (reference sequence). The CDR3 is 14 amino acids. CDR3 in amino acids: CAWSVGTSEGTQYF. In DNA form, the CDR3 reads TGTGCCTGGAGTGTAGGGACTAGCGAAGGTACGCAGTATTTT.

CDR3 DNA: TGTGCCTGGAGTGTAATGCGGGGGATTTACGGAAACACCATATATTTT. Its protein is CAWSVMRGIYGNTIYF. The chain combines TRBV30 with TRBJ1-3; a possible D gene is TRBD1 (5 bases). Germline CDR1 is GTSNPN and CDR2 is SVGIG (reference sequence). The germline V and J ends were trimmed by 0 bases and 4 bases, with 16 bases remaining between them. The CDR3 sequence is 16 residues long.

The genes are TRBV21-1 and TRBJ2-4; TRBD1 reflects the table's D call only, with no check against the DNA. TRBV21-1 is an annotated pseudogene. The CDR3 is 20 amino acids. CDR3 protein: CASSKGETGIICLAKNIQYF. The CDR3 bases are TGTGCCAGCAGCAAAGGCGAGACAGGGATTATCTGCTTGGCCAAAAACATTCAGTACTTC.

This clone is a singleton in its sample. The chain is built from TRBV7-3 and TRBJ2-7; a weak D match, TRBD2 (5 bases). The CDR3 totals 15 residues. V lost 5 bases and J 0 bases, leaving 14 bases between the germline ends. Germline V gene sequence: CDR1 SGHTA, CDR2 FQGTGA. DNA for the CDR3: TGTGCCAGCAGCCCCTTCTCCGGGGACTCCTACGAGCAGTACTTC. It specifies CASSPFSGDSYEQYF. The whole variable domain, filled in from reference TRBV7-3 and TRBJ2-7, reads GAGVSQTPSNKVTEKGKYVELRCDPISGHTALYWYRQSLGQGPEFLIYFQGTGAADDSGLPNDRFFAVRPEGSVSTLKIQRTERGDSAVYLCASSPFSGDSYEQYFGPGTRLTVT.

V is TRBV10-3 and J is TRBJ1-6; D not resolved. The CDR3 consists of 12 residues. Trimming took off 4 bases at V and 8 bases at J, with 6 bases between the two ends. CDR1 is ENHRY and CDR2 is SYGVKD in the germline V gene. The CDR3 coding sequence is TGTGCCATCAGTGGCGGGGATTCACCCCTCCACTTT. Translating gives CAISGGDSPLHF.

The chain couples TRBV7-2 to TRBJ2-3; D unclear. In germline, CDR1 is SGHTA, CDR2 FQGNSA. The CDR3 spans 12 residues. V was shortened by 3 bases and J by 6 bases, with 7 bases between the two germline ends. The CDR3 loop reads CASSFSGDTQYF. The DNA for the CDR3 is TGTGCCAGCAGCTTTTCCGGGGATACGCAGTATTTT.

The chain links TRBV10-3 to TRBJ1-6, with D perhaps TRBD1 (6 bases). Per the germline V gene, CDR1 is ENHRY and CDR2 is SYGVKD. V lost 10 bases to trimming and J lost 7 bases, with 17 bases between them. This CDR3 is built from 14 residues. This CDR3 is CATRQGTANSPLHF. The CDR3 coding sequence is TGTGCCACCCGGCAGGGGACGGCCAATTCACCCCTCCACTTT.

The chain joins TRBV5-1 to TRBJ2-7, with 7 bases aligning to TRBD1. Germline CDR1 and CDR2: SGHRS and YFSETQ. V lost 3 bases and J lost 4; bases outside the gene matches: 7. The CDR3 covers 14 residues. The CDR3 sequence is CASSWWDSPYEQYF. CDR3 nucleotides: TGCGCCAGCAGCTGGTGGGACAGCCCTTACGAGCAGTACTTC.

This rearrangement joins TRBV9 to TRBJ2-7; possible D gene TRBD1, 5 bases. Trimming took 0 bases from V and 5 from J, leaving 15 bases between them. This CDR3 is 15 amino acids long. Germline V gene data show CDR1 as SGDLS and CDR2 as YYNGEE. Here the CDR3 reads CASSVAPYLGDEQYF. The CDR3 nucleotides read TGTGCCAGCAGCGTAGCACCCTACCTAGGGGACGAGCAGTACTTC.

This clone was recorded only once. The chain combines TRBV29-1 with TRBJ2-1; D gene ambiguous. The CDR3 loop spans 13 amino acids. Trimming took 0 bases from V and 10 from J, leaving 13 bases between them. Germline V gives CDR1 SQVTM, CDR2 ANQGSEA. The CDR3 coding sequence is TGCAGCGTTGAAGATCTAGGAATCTGGGAGCAGTTCTTC. Residues: CSVEDLGIWEQFF.

The chain joins TRBV5-5 to TRBJ1-5; the D gene is possibly TRBD1 (6 bases). V gave up 0 bases and J gave up 7 bases, with 14 bases separating them. CDR1 is SGHKS and CDR2 is YYEKEE in the germline V gene (reference sequence). The CDR3 is 15 residues long. The CDR3 nucleotides read TGTGCCAGCAGCTTGGCAGGGGATATTAGACAGCCCCAGCATTTT. Translated, it gives CASSLAGDIRQPQHF. Full variable domain (missing parts from reference TRBV5-5 and TRBJ1-5): DAGVTQSPTHLIKTRGQQVTLRCSPISGHKSVSWYQQVLGQGPQFIFQYYEKEERGRGNFPDRFSARQFPNYSSELNVNALLLGDSALYLCASSLAGDIRQPQHFGDGTRLSIL.